Listed below are T cell receptor beta chains from one sample, sequenced in a study of blood T cell repertoires in COVID-19. Clones were sequenced by immunoSEQ multiplex PCR, and TCRdb holds only the in-frame ones, with some missing. In the table there are over 150,000 clones, 79% of which are singletons. Sequencing input: PBMCs or T cells enriched from blood (not recorded which). The receptors stem from a woman in her seventies in a cohort exposed to, infected with or recovered from COVID-19 (not recorded which). Each CDR3 is given with its conserved first and last residue. A D gene is named only where the DNA matches it firmly.

V gene,D gene,J gene,CDR3 protein,CDR3 DNA
TRBV29-1,.,TRBJ2-1,CSVEGGQGSYNEQFF,TGCAGCGTTGAAGGGGGGCAGGGCTCCTACAATGAGCAGTTCTTC
TRBV5-5,.,TRBJ1-6,CASSFGSYNSPLHF,TGTGCCAGCAGCTTCGGGAGCTATAATTCACCCCTCCACTTT
TRBV7-3,.,TRBJ2-1,CASGRNNEQFF,TGTGCCAGCGGCCGTAACAATGAGCAGTTCTTC
TRBV7-8,TRBD1,TRBJ2-1,CASSMTGLPYNEQFF,TGTGCCAGCAGCATGACAGGGTTACCCTACAATGAGCAGTTCTTC
TRBV6-1,TRBD2,TRBJ2-7,CASSEGTSGALYEQYF,TGTGCCAGCAGTGAAGGGACTAGCGGGGCCCTATACGAGCAGTACTTC
TRBV7-9,.,TRBJ2-7,CASSLAGVYEQYF,TGTGCCAGCAGCTTAGCGGGAGTCTACGAGCAGTACTTC
TRBV24-1,TRBD2,TRBJ2-1,CATSGPLAGLGEQFF,TGTGCCACCAGTGGGCCTTTAGCGGGACTAGGTGAGCAGTTCTTC
TRBV3-1/TRBV3-2,TRBD2,TRBJ2-7,CASSPTSGRSEQYF,TGTGCCAGCAGCCCTACTAGCGGGAGATCCGAGCAGTACTTC
TRBV10-3,TRBD1,TRBJ1-2,CAISNRDSTWGGYTF,TGTGCCATCAGCAACCGGGACAGTACTTGGGGAGGCTACACCTTC
TRBV11-2,TRBD1,TRBJ1-2,CASSVGQGGYTF,TGTGCCAGCAGCGTCGGACAGGGCGGCTACACCTTC
TRBV10-1,.,TRBJ2-1,CASPGGPLKFF,TGCGCCAGCCCTGGCGGTCCGTTGAAGTTCTTC
TRBV3-1/TRBV3-2,.,TRBJ1-6,CASSQGANSPLHF,TGTGCCAGCAGCCAGGGAGCTAATTCACCCCTCCACTTT
TRBV5-6,TRBD1,TRBJ1-5,CASSLRDRDNQPQHF,TGTGCCAGCAGCTTGAGGGACAGGGACAATCAGCCCCAGCATTTT
TRBV9,TRBD2,TRBJ2-2,CASSVGISGRAKDGELFF,TGTGCCAGCAGCGTAGGTATTAGCGGGAGGGCCAAGGACGGGGAGCTGTTTTTT